Each of the 2 T cell receptor beta chains below was sequenced from the same sample in a study of siplizumab effects on memory and regulatory T cells. This table comes from immunoSEQ multiplex PCR, and its TCRdb copy is limited to in-frame clones, with some not included. The data contain 70,000 to 100,000 clones, more than 85% of them singletons. Material for sequencing was CD8+ T cells sorted from blood. These receptors all come from a human donor in good health.

This sequence joins TRBV5-6 and TRBJ2-4, with TRBD1 matching over 9 bases. The CDR3 contains 16 residues. The germline V gene has CDR1 SGHDT and CDR2 YYEEEE. V trimming: 4 bases; J trimming: 0 bases; junction bases outside the gene matches: 5. The CDR3: CASSPGQGRAKNIQYF. CDR3 nucleotide sequence: TGTGCCAGCAGCCCCGGACAGGGGAGAGCCAAAAACATTCAGTACTTC.

J is TRBJ2-5 and V is TRBV4-1; possible D gene TRBD1, 6 bases. The CDR3 contains 16 residues. The V end lost 0 bases, the J end lost 6 bases, and 17 bases lay between the germline ends. CDR1 and CDR2 (germline): MGHRA, YSYEKL. CDR3 loop: CASSQEWSRTEKTQYF. The CDR3 coding sequence is TGCGCCAGCAGCCAAGAATGGTCGAGGACAGAAAAGACCCAGTACTTC.